This T cell receptor beta chain was identified during a study of T-cell memory formation after mild COVID-19 (dated by TCRdb to the early 2020s). In terms of the full investigation: Most TCR sequence clusters were specific to one of the two donors. In two donors, T-cell clones that expanded and contracted after mild COVID-19 were followed by sequencing TCRalpha and TCRbeta repertoires longitudinally. The cohort comprised two young, previously healthy adult volunteers, one female and one male. Paper-wide results and their limitations: Clones contracting from day 15 to 85 had balanced CD4/CD8 phenotypes, while a second wave expanding from day 15 to 37 was biased towards CD4+. The second-wave clones that peaked on day 37 were not confirmed to be SARS-CoV-2 specific. Only a couple of mild cases were covered in the study, and larger cohorts including severe cases with pre-infection samples were considered necessary. Contracting CD4+ clones turned up mainly in the CM and EM memory subsets, whereas EMRA was where CD8+ clones were enriched. The detection of some responding clones in pre-infection memory suggests that pre-existing cross-reactive memory T cells joined the SARS-CoV-2 response.

Based on the germline V gene, the CDR1 and CDR2 sequences are SNHLY and FYNNEI. Its CDR3 holds 14 amino acids, cysteine through phenylalanine. Only the CDR3 DNA stays, 42 bases, in frame from base 1. Trimming takes 5 bases from V and 3 bases from J, and the germline ends sit 14 bases apart. Ficoll-Paque density gradient centrifugation was used to isolate PBMCs. The table lists this clonotype with a few counts. Its antigen is still unknown. No much larger clone exists at a distance of one base, and base qualities are not known. Sequencing used an Illumina NovaSeq 6000. TCRalpha and TCRbeta cDNA libraries were built by 5'RACE with constant-segment primers, adding sample barcodes and unique molecular identifiers. RNA was extracted from every sample with Trizol reagent. The libraries were amplified in two PCR steps, and the second step added a second sample barcode and Illumina TruSeq adapters. Sequencing of libraries was performed on an Illumina NovaSeq with 2 x 150 bp paired-end reads. On the study's bioinformatics: The reads were demultiplexed and collapsed into UMI-guided consensus sequences using migec v1.2.7. Using mixcr v2.1.11, the UMI consensuses were aligned to TRA and TRB V and J templates and assembled into clonotypes. A clonotype was counted as expanded or contracted only if both edgeR and NoisET called the change significant, with noise models trained on biological replicates. For edgeR calls, the thresholds were a false discovery rate-adjusted p below 0.01 and a log2 fold-change of 1. As an exploratory analysis of dynamics, max-normalized trajectories of the 1000 most abundant clonotypes were examined by PCA with hierarchical clustering. Separately sequenced CD4+ and CD8+ repertoires were used to assign a CD4 or CD8 phenotype to each responding clone. TCRdb reprocessing: public reads trimmed at Q25 with fastp, clones called with MiXCR, in-frame beta chains kept. Every CDR3 protein is listed once, alongside the most common genes and DNA of its rows. The V and J calls and clone size come from TCRdb's table, not from the authors' own analysis. Within this sample are about 350,000 distinct CDR3 sequences, with about 13% of them counted one time only. The ten most abundant clones make up around a fifth of the sample.

The TCR comes from a young man who had mild COVID-19 (a few samples of this study predate the infection). The sample titles of this study are shuffled in the database, so cell type and time point are left out; the donor was told from shared clones. The V gene is TRBV2 and the J gene is TRBJ2-7; TRBD2 could be the D gene, as 6 bases match. The sequencing sample was made of PBMCs or a T cell subset sorted from them (not recorded which). The CDR3 reads as follows: CASSLGLPSYEQYF. In nucleotide form, the sequence is TGTGCCAGCAGTTTGGGACTGCCGAGCTACGAGCAGTACTTC.